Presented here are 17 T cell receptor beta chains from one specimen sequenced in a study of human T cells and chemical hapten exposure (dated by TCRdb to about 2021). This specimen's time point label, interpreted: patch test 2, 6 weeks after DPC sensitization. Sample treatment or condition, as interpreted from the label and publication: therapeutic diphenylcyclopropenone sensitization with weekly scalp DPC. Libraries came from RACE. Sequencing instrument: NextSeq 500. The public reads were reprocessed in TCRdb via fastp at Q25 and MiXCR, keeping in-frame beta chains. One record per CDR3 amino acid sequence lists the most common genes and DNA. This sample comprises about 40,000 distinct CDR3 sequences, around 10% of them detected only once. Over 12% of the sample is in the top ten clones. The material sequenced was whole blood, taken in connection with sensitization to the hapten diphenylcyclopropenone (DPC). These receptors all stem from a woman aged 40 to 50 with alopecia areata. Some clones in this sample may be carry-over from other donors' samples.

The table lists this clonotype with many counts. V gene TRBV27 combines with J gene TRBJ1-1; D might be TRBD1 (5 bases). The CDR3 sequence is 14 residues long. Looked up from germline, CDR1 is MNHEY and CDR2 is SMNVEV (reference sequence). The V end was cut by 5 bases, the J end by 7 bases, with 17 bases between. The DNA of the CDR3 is TGTGCCAGCAGTCTCGCCGGGACGGCACTTGAAGCTTTCTTT. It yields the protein CASSLAGTALEAFF.

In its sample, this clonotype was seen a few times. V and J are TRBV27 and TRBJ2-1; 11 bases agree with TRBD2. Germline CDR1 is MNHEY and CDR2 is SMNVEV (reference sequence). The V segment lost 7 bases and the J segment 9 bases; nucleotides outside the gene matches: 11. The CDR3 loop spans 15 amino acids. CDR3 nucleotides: TGTGCCAGCACAACTAGCGGGGGTTCAACGGGTGAGCAGTTCTTC. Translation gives CASTTSGGSTGEQFF.

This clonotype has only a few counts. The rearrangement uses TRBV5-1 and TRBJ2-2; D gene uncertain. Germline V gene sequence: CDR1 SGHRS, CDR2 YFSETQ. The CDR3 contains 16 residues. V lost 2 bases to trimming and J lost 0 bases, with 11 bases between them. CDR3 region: CASSLTIGTNTGELFF. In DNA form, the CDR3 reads TGCGCCAGCAGCTTAACAATAGGAACGAACACCGGGGAGCTGTTTTTT.

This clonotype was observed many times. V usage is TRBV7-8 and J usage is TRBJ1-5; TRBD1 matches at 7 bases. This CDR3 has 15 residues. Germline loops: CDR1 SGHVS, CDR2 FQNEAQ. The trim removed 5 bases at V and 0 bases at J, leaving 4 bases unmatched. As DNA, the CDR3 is TGTGCCAGCAGCCCGGGACAGCCTAGCAATCAGCCCCAGCATTTT. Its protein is CASSPGQPSNQPQHF.

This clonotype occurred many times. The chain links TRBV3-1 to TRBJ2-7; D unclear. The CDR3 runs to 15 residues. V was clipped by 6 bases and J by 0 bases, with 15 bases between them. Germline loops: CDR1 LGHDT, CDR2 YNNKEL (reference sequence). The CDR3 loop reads CASSKPGAASYEQYF. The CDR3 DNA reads TGTGCCAGCAGTAAACCCGGTGCAGCCTCCTACGAGCAGTACTTC.

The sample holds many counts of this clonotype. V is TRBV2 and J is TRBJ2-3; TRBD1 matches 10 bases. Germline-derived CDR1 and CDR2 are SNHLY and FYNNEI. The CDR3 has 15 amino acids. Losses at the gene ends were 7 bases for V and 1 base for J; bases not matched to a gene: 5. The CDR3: CASTRDRGRTDTQYF. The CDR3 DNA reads TGTGCCAGCACCCGGGACAGGGGCCGCACAGATACGCAGTATTTT. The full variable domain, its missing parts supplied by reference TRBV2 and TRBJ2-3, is EPEVTQTPSHQVTQMGQEVILRCVPISNHLYFYWYRQILGQKVEFLVSFYNNEISEKSEIFDDQFSVERPDGSNFTLKIRSTKLEDSAMYFCASTRDRGRTDTQYFGPGTRLTVL.

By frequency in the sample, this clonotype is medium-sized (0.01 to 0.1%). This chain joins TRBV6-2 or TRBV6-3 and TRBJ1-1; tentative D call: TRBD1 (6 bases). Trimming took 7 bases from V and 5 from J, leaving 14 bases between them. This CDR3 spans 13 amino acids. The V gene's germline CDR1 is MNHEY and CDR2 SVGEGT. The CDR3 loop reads CASNLQGSTEAFF. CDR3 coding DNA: TGTGCCAGCAATCTACAGGGAAGTACTGAAGCTTTCTTT.

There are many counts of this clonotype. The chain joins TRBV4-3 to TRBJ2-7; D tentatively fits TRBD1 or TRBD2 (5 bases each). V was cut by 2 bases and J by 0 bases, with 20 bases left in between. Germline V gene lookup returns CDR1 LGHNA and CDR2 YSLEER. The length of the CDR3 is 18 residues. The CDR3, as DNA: TGCGCCAGCAGCCAACAAACCTCCGGGACCCTTAGCTCCTACGAGCAGTACTTC. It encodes CASSQQTSGTLSSYEQYF.

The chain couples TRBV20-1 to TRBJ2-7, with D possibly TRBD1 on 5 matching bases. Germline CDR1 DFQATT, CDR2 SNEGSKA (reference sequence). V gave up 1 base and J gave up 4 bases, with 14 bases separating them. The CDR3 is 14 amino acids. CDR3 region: CSARAPDSLYEQYF. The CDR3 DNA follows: TGCAGTGCTAGAGCCCCCGACAGCCTATACGAGCAGTACTTC.

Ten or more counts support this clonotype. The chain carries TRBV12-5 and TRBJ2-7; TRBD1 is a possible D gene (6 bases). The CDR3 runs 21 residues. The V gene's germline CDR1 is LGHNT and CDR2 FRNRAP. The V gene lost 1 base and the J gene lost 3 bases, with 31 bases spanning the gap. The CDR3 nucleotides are TGTGCTAGTGGTTTGGCACCTAAGGGGGATTCGCTGACTTCACCGTACTACGAGCAGTACTTC. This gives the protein CASGLAPKGDSLTSPYYEQYF.

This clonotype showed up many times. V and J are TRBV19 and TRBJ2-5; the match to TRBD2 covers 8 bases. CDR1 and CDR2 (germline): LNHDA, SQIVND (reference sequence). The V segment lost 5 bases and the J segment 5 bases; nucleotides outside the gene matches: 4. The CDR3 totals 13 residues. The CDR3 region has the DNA TGTGCCAGTAGTGGGACTAGTTTGGAGACCCAGTACTTC. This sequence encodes CASSGTSLETQYF.

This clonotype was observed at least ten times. CDR3 bases: TGTGCCAGCAGCCCCCAACAGGGGGTAGGAACTGAAGCTTTCTTT. Translation: CASSPQQGVGTEAFF. The chain has TRBV14 and TRBJ1-1; TRBD1 matches 8 bases. With 4 bases clipped from V and 5 bases from J, the junction kept 9 bases outside the gene matches. The CDR3 covers 15 residues. The germline V gene encodes CDR1 SGHDN and CDR2 FVKESK.

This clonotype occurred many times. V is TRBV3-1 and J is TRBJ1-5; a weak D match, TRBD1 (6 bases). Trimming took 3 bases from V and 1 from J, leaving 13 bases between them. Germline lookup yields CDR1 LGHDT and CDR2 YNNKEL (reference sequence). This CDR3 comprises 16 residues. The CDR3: CASSQTGRGSNQPQHF. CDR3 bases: TGTGCCAGCAGCCAGACCGGGAGGGGGAGCAATCAGCCCCAGCATTTT.

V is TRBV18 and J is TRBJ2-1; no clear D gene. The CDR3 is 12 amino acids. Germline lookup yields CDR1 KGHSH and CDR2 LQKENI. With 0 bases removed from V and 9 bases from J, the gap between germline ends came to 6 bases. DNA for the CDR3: TGTGCCAGCTCACCACCGATGCGTGAGCAGTTCTTC. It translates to CASSPPMREQFF.

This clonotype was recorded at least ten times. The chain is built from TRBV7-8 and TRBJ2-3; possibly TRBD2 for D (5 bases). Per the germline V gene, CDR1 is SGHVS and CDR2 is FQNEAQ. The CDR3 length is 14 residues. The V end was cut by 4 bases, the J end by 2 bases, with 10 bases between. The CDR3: CASSSGWNTDTQYF. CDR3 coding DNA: TGTGCCAGCAGCTCGGGGTGGAACACAGATACGCAGTATTTT.

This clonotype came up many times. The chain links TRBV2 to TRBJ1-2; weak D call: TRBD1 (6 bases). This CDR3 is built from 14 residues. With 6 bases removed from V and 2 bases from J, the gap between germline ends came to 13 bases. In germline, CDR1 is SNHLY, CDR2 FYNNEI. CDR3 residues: CASRAGALNYGYTF. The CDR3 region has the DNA TGTGCCAGCAGGGCAGGGGCCCTGAACTATGGCTACACCTTC.

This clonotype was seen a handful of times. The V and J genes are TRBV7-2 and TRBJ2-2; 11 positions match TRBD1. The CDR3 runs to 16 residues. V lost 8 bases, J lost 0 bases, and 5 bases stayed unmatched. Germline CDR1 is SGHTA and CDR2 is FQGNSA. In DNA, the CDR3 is TGTGCCAGCGGACAGGGGGCCAGAACGAACACCGGGGAGCTGTTTTTT. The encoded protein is CASGQGARTNTGELFF. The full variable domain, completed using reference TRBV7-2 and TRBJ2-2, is GAGVSQSPSNKVTEKGKDVELRCDPISGHTALYWYRQSLGQGLEFLIYFQGNSAPDKSGLPSDRFSAERTGGSVSTLTIQRTQQEDSAVYLCASGQGARTNTGELFFGEGSRLTVL.